This entry is about one T cell receptor (beta chain). Losses at the gene ends were 7 bases for V and 6 bases for J; bases not matched to a gene: 10. Germline lookup yields CDR1 SGHDT and CDR2 YYEEEE. The CDR3 consists of 14 residues. As originally analysed: Estimates of nucleated cell counts were drawn from the amplification of reference gene primers. TCRdb keeps only in-frame clones here, not all; method: immunoSEQ multiplex PCR. Clone size and the V and J calls come from that table; the DNA yielded D and trimming. The table has a few hundred thousand clones, approximately 88% seen once; the top ten hold 3%. This entry is derived from a study of blood T cell repertoires in COVID-19. Turning to the study itself: Nucleic acid was either cDNA or gDNA, and it came from T cells, B-cell-depleted T cells, or PBMCs.

Specimen: peripheral blood. This clonotype was obtained from a woman in her thirties with COVID-19, enrolled during active disease. The gene calls are TRBV5-6 and TRBJ2-7, with TRBD2 identical over 10 bases. The CDR3 DNA reads TGTGCCAGCGCCTCTAGCGGGAGAAACCCCGAGCAGTACGTC. Its translation: CASASSGRNPEQYV.